The TCR beta chain described here comes from a study of cytomegalovirus exposure and HLA in healthy donors. A word on this clone: Its specificity is not known.

General study findings and limits: A prior analysis recorded that most TCR beta V segments were productive about 90% or about 30% of the time. There were some V segments, including TRBV6-2 and TRBV6-3, excluded as indistinguishable. In a later analysis, across HLA loci, associated TCR counts were highest for DRB1, lowest for HLA-C.

Germline lookup yields CDR1 MNHNY and CDR2 SVGAGI (reference sequence). The CDR3 consists of 16 residues. The J segment lost 8 bases and the V segment lost 0 bases, leaving 7 bases of the junction unmatched. Primers for the PCR totalled 60 Vbeta and 13 Jbeta. Assay: immunoSEQ multiplex PCR; the TCRdb copy retains only in-frame clones and omits some. The sample yields some 150,000 clones, around 80% seen once. The chain carries TRBV6-6 and TRBJ1-4; 9 nucleotides agree with TRBD1. The TCR originated in a woman in her fifties or sixties in good health and CMV-seronegative. Sequencing was done on a sample of PBMCs. As DNA, the CDR3 is TGTGCCAGCAGTTACTCGATGGGACAGGGACCCGAAAAACTGTTTTTT. It translates to CASSYSMGQGPEKLFF.